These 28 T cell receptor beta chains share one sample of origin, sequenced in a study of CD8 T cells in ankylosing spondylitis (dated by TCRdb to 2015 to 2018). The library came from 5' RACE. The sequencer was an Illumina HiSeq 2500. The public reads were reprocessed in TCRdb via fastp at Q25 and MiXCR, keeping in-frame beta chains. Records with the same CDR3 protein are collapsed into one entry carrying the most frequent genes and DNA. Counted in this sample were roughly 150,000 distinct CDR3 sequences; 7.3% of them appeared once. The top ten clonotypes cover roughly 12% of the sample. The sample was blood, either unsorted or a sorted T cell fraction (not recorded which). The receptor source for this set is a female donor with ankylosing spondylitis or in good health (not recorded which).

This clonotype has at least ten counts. CDR3 in DNA: TGCGCCAGCAGCTTGGAGTCGCCACCCAGCTATGGCTACACCTTC. Amino acids: CASSLESPPSYGYTF. The V gene is TRBV5-1, the J gene TRBJ1-2; D is uncertain. The CDR3 loop spans 15 amino acids. V lost 0 bases and J lost 4, with 13 bases in between. Germline loops: CDR1 SGHRS, CDR2 YFSETQ.

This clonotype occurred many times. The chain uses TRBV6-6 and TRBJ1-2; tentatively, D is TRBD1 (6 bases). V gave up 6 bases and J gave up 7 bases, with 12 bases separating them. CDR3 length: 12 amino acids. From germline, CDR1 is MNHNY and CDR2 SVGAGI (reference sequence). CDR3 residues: CASRDTGAGYTF. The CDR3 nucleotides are TGTGCCAGCAGGGACACGGGGGCTGGCTACACCTTC.

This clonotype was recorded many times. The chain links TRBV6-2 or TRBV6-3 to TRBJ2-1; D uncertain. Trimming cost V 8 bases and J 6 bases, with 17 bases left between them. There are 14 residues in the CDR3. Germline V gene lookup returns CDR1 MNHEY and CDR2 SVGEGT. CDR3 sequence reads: CASCWLSASNEQFF. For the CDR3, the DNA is TGTGCCAGCTGCTGGCTTTCCGCCTCCAATGAGCAGTTCTTC.

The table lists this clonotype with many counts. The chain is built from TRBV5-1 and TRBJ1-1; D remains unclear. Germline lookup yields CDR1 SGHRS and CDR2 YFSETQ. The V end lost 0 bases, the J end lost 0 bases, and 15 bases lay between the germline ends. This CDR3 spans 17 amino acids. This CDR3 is CASSLGPSGRVNTEAFF. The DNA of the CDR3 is TGCGCCAGCAGCTTGGGCCCGAGTGGACGGGTGAACACTGAAGCTTTCTTT.

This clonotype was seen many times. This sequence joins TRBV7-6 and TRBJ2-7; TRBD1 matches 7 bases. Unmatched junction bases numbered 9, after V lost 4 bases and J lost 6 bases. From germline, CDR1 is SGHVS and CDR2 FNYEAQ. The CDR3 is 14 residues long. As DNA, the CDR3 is TGTGCCAGCAGCTCGGGTACGACAGGGACCGAGCAGTACTTC. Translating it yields CASSSGTTGTEQYF.

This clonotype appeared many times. The CDR3 sequence: CASSLERDYNEQFF. The CDR3 DNA reads TGTGCCAGCAGCTTAGAGAGGGATTACAATGAGCAGTTCTTC. The chain links TRBV7-8 to TRBJ2-1; D is perhaps TRBD2 (5 bases). The CDR3 totals 14 residues. The V end was cut by 1 base, the J end by 4 bases, with 8 bases between. Germline V gene lookup returns CDR1 SGHVS and CDR2 FQNEAQ. Drawing the rest from reference TRBV7-8 and TRBJ2-1, the complete variable domain is GAGVSQSPRYKVAKRGQDVALRCDPISGHVSLFWYQQALGQGPEFLTYFQNEAQLDKSGLPSDRFFAERPEGSVSTLKIQRTQQEDSAVYLCASSLERDYNEQFFGPGTRLTVL.

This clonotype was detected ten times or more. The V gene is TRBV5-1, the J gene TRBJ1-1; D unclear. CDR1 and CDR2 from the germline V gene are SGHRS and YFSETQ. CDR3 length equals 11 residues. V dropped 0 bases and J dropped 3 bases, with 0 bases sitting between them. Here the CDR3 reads CASSLDTEAFF. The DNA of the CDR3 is TGCGCCAGCAGCTTGGACACTGAAGCTTTCTTT. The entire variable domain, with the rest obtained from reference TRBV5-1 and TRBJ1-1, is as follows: KAGVTQTPRYLIKTRGQQVTLSCSPISGHRSVSWYQQTPGQGLQFLFEYFSETQRNKGNFPGRFSGRQFSNSRSEMNVSTLELGDSALYLCASSLDTEAFFGQGTRLTVV.

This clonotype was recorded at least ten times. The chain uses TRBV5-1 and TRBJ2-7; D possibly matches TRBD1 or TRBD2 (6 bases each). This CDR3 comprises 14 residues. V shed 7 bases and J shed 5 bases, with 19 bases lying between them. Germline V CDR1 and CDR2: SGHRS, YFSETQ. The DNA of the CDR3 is TGCGCCAGCTCCCCGGGGGCAGGGCGGCACGAGCAGTACTTC. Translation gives CASSPGAGRHEQYF.

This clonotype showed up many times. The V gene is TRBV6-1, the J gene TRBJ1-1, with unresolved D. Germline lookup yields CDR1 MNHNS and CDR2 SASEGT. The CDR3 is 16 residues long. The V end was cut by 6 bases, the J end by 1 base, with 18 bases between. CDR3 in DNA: TGTGCCAGCAGGAATCCCCGGGAGGGCCCGAACACTGAAGCTTTCTTT. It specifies CASRNPREGPNTEAFF.

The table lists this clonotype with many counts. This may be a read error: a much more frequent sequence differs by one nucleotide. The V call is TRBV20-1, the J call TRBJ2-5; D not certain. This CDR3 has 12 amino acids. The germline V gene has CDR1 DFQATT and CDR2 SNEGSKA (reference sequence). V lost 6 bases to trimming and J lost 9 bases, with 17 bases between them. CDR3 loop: CSARTPIEAQYF. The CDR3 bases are TGCAGTGCAAGGACCCCCATTGAGGCCCAGTACTTC.

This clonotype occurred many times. The CDR3 loop is CASSSRELGYGYTF. The CDR3 region has the DNA TGCGCCAGCAGCTCCCGTGAACTTGGCTATGGCTACACCTTC. This chain uses TRBV5-1 with TRBJ1-2; D not resolved. Per germline, CDR1 SGHRS and CDR2 YFSETQ. Trimming took 3 bases from V and 4 from J, leaving 13 bases between them. CDR3 length: 14 amino acids.

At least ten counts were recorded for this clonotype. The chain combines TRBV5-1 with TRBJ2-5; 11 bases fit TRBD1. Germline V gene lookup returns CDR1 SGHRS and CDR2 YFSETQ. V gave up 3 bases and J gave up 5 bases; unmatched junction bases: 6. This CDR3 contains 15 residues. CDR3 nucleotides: TGCGCCAGCAGCTCCGGACAGGGGGCAAGCGAGACCCAGTACTTC. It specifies CASSSGQGASETQYF.

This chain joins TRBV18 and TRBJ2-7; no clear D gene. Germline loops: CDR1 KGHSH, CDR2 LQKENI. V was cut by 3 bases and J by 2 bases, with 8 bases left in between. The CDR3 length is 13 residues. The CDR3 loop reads CASSPGSTYEQYF. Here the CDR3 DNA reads TGTGCCAGCTCACCCGGGTCGACCTACGAGCAGTACTTC.

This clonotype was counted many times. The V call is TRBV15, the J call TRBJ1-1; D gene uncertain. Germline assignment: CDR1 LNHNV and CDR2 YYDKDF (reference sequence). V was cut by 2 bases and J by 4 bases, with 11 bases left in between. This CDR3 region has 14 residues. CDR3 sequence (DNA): TGTGCCACCAGCAGACCTAGTGAGGGCACTGAAGCTTTCTTT. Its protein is CATSRPSEGTEAFF.

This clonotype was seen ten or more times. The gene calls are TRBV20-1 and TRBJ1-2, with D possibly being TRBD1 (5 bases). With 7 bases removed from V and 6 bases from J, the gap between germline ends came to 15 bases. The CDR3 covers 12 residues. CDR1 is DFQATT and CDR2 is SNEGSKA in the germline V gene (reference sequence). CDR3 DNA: TGCAGTGGGGGGGTCCTTGGTGATGGCTACACCTTC. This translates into CSGGVLGDGYTF.

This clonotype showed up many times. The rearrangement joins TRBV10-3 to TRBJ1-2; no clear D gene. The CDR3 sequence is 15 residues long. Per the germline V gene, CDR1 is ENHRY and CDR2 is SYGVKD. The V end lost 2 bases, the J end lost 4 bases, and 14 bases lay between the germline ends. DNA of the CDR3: TGTGCCATCAGTGAGGGAGAACCCACTCTCTATGGCTACACCTTC. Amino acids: CAISEGEPTLYGYTF.

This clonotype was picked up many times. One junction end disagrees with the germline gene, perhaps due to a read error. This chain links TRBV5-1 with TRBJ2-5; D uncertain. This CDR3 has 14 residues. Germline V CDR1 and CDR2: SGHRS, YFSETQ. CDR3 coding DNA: TGTGCCAGCAGCTTAGGCGGCTCCCAAGAGACCCAGTACTTC. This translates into CASSLGGSQETQYF.

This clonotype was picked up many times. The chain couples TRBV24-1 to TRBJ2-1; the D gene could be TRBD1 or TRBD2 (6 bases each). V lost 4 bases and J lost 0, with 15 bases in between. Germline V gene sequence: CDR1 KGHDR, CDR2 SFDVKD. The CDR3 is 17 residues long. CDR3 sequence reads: CATSDGGLTSSYNEQFF. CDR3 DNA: TGTGCCACCAGTGACGGGGGCCTCACGAGCTCCTACAATGAGCAGTTCTTC.

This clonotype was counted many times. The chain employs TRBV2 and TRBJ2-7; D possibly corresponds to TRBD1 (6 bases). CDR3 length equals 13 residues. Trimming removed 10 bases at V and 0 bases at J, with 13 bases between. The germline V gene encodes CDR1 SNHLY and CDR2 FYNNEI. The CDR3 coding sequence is TGTGCCACCCTCCGGGACAACTCCTACGAGCAGTACTTC. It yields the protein CATLRDNSYEQYF. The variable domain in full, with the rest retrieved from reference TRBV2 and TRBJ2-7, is EPEVTQTPSHQVTQMGQEVILRCVPISNHLYFYWYRQILGQKVEFLVSFYNNEISEKSEIFDDQFSVERPDGSNFTLKIRSTKLEDSAMYFCATLRDNSYEQYFGPGTRLTVT.

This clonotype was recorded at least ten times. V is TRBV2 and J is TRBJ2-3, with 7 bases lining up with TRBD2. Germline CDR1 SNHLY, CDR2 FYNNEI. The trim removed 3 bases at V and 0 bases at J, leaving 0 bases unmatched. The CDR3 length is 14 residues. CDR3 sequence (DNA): TGTGCCAGCAGTGACGGGGGGAGCACAGATACGCAGTATTTT. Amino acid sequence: CASSDGGSTDTQYF.

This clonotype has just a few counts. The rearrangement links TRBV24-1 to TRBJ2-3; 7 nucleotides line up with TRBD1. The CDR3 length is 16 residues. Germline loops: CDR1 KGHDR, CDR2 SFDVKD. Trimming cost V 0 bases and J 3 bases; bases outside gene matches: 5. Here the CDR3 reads CATSDLNRGGTDTQYF. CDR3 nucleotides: TGTGCCACCAGTGATTTGAACAGGGGTGGGACAGATACGCAGTATTTT.

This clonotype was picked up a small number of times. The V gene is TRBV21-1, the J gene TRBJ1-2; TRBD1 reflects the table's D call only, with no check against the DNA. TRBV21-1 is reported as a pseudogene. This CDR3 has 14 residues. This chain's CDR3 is CASSNVSPPYGYTF. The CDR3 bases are TGTGCCAGCAGCAACGTCTCCCCCCCCTATGGCTACACCTTC.

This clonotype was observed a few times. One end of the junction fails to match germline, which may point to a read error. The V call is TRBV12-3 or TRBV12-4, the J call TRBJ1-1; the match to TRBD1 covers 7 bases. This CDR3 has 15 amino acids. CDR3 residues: CASSLGASGGTEAFF. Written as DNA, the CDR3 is TGTGCCAGCAGCTTAGGGGCGTCAGGGGGCACTGAAGCTTTCTTT.

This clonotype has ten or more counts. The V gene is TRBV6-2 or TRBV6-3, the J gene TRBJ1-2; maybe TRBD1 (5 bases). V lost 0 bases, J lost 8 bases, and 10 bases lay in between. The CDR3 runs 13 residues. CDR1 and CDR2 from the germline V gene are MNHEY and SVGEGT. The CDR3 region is CASSYSQADGYTF. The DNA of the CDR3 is TGTGCCAGCAGTTACTCACAGGCAGACGGCTACACCTTC.

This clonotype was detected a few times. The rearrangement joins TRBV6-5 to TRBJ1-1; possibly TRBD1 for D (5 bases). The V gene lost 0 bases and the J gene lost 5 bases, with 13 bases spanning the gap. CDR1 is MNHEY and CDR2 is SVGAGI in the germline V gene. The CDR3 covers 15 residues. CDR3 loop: CASSYSGGRRTEAFF. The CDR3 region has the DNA TGTGCCAGCAGTTACTCCGGGGGGAGGAGGACTGAAGCTTTCTTT.

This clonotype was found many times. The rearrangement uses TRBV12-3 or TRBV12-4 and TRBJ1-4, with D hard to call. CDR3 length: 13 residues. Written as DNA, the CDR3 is TGTGCTGGTTCTGGGTGGACTAATGAAAAACTGTTTTTT. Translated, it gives CAGSGWTNEKLFF.

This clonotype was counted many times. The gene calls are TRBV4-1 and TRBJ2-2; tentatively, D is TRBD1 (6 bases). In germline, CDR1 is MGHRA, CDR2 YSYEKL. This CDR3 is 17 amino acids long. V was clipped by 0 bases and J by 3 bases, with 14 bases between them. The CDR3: CASSQDLAGADTGELFF. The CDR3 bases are TGCGCCAGCAGCCAAGATTTGGCAGGGGCGGACACCGGGGAGCTGTTTTTT.

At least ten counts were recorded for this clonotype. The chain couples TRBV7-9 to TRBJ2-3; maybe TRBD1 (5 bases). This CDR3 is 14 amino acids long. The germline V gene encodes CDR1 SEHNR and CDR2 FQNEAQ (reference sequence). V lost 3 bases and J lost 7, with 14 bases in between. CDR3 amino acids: CASSFRQNPNTQYF. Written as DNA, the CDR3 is TGTGCCAGCAGCTTCCGACAGAACCCGAATACGCAGTATTTT. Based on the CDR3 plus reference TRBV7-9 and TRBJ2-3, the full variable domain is DTGVSQNPRHKITKRGQNVTFRCDPISEHNRLYWYRQTLGQGPEFLTYFQNEAQLEKSRLLSDRFSAERPKGSFSTLEIQRTEQGDSAMYLCASSFRQNPNTQYFGPGTRLTVL.